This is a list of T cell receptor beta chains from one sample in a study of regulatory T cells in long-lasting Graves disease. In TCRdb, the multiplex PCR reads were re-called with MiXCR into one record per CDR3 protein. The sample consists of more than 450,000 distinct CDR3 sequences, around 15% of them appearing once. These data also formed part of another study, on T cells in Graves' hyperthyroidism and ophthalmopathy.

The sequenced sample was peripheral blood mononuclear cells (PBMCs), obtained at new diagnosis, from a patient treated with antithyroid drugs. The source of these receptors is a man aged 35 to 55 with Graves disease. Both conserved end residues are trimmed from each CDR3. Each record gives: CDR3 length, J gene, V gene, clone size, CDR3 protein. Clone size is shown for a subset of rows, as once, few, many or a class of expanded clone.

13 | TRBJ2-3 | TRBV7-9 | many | ASSLVSGSADTQY
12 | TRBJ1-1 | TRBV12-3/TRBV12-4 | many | ASSLKTTGTEAF
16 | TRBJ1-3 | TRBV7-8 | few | ASSLEWGHLSSGNTIY
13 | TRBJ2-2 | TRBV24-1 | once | ATGTSVVNTGELF
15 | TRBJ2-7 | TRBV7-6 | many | ASSLAKVGGTSYEQY
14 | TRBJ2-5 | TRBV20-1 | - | SAHLGSGRGKETQY
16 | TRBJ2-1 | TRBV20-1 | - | SASHGIAGGKAYNEQF
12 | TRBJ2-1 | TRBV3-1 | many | ASSQDPVVNEQF
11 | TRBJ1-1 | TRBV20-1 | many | SARTGQNTEAF
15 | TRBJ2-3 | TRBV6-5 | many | ASSYFLREGGTDTQY
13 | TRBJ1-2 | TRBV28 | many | ASSPTGMEGGGYT
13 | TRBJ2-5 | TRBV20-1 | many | SARDLGRAPETQY
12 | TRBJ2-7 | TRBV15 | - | ATSREGSPYEQY
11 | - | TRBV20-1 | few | SVQTLVGETQY
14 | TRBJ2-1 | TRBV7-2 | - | ASSVIAGTIYNEQF
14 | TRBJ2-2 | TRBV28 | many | ASKSPRAGDTGELF